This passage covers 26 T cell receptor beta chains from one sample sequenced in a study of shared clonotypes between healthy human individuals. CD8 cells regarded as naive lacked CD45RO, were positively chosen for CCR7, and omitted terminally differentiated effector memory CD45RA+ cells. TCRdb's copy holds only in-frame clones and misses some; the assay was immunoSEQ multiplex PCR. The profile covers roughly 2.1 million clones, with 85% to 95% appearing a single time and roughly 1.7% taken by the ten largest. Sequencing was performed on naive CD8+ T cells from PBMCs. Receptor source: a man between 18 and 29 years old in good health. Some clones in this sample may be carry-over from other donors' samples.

The CDR3 is CASSQSSLGSFEQYF. The CDR3 nucleotides read TGCGCCAGCAGCCAATCAAGCCTCGGGAGTTTCGAGCAGTACTTC. J is TRBJ2-7 and V is TRBV4-1; tentatively, D is TRBD2 (6 bases). V was clipped by 2 bases and J by 6 bases, with 17 bases between them. Germline V gene sequence: CDR1 MGHRA, CDR2 YSYEKL. The CDR3 spans 15 residues.

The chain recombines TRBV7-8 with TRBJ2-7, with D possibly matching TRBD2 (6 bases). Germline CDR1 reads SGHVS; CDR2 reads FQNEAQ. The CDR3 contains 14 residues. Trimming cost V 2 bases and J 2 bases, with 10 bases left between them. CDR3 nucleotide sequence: TGTGCCAGCAGCTTAACCGGGACTCCCTACGAGCAGTACTTC. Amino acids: CASSLTGTPYEQYF.

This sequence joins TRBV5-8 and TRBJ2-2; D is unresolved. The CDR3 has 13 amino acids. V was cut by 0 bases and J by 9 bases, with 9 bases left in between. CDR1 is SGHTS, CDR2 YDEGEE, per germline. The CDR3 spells CASSLVLFRELFF. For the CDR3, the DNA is TGTGCCAGCAGCTTGGTTTTGTTCCGGGAGCTGTTTTTT.

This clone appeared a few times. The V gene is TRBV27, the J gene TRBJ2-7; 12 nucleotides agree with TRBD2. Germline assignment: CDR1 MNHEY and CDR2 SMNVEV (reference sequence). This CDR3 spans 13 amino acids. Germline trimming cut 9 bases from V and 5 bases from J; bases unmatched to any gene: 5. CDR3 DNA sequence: TGTGCCAGTAGTGGACTAGCGGGACACGAGCAGTACTTC. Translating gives CASSGLAGHEQYF.

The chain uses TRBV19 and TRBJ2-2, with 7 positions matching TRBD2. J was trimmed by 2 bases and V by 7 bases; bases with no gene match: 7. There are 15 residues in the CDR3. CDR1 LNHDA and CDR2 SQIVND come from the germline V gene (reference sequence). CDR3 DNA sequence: TGTGCCAGTACCTCGCCTAGCGGCAACACCGGGGAGCTGTTTTTT. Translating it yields CASTSPSGNTGELFF.

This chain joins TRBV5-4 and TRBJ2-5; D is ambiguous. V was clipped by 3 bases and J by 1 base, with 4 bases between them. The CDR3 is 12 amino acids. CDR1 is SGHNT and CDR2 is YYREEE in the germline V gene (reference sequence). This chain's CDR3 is CASSYAQETQYF. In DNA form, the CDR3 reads TGTGCCAGCAGCTACGCCCAAGAGACCCAGTACTTC.

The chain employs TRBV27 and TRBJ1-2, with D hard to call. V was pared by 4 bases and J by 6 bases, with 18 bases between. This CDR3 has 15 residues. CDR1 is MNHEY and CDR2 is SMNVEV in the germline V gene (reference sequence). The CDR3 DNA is TGTGCCAGCAGTTCCCTCATCCGTCCTGGTGATGGCTACACCTTC. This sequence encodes CASSSLIRPGDGYTF.

CDR3 sequence reads: CASSLTMTGHQETQYF. The CDR3 coding sequence is TGTGCCAGCAGTCTAACCATGACAGGACACCAAGAGACCCAGTACTTC. The chain carries TRBV28 and TRBJ2-5; D may be TRBD1 (6 bases). The CDR3 is 16 residues long. Trimming took off 5 bases at V and 0 bases at J, with 16 bases between the two ends. Germline V lookup: CDR1 MDHEN, CDR2 SYDVKM. Full variable domain (rest looked up from reference TRBV28 and TRBJ2-5): DVKVTQSSRYLVKRTGEKVFLECVQDMDHENMFWYRQDPGLGLRLIYFSYDVKMKEKGDIPEGYSVSREKKERFSLILESASTNQTSMYLCASSLTMTGHQETQYFGPGTRLLVL.

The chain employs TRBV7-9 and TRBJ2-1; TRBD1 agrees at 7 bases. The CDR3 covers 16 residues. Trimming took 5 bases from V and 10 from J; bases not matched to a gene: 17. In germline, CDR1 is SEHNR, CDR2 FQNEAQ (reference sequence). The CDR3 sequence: CASSPRTGRGVGEQFF. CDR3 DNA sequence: TGTGCCAGCAGCCCCCGGACAGGCCGGGGAGTCGGGGAGCAGTTCTTC.

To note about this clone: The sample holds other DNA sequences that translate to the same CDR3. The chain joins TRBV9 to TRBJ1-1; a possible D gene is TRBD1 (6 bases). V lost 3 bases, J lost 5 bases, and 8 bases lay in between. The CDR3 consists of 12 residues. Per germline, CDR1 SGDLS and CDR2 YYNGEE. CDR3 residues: CASSGGGTEAFF. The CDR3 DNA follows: TGTGCCAGCAGCGGAGGGGGAACTGAAGCTTTCTTT. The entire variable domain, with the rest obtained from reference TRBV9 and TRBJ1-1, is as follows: DSGVTQTPKHLITATGQRVTLRCSPRSGDLSVYWYQQSLDQGLQFLIQYYNGEERAKGNILERFSAQQFPDLHSELNLSSLELGDSALYFCASSGGGTEAFFGQGTRLTVV.

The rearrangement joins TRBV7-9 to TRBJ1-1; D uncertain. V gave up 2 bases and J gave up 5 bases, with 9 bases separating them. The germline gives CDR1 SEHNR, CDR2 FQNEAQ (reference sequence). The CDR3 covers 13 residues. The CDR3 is CASSLNVWTEAFF. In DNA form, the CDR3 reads TGTGCCAGCAGCTTAAATGTATGGACTGAAGCTTTCTTT.

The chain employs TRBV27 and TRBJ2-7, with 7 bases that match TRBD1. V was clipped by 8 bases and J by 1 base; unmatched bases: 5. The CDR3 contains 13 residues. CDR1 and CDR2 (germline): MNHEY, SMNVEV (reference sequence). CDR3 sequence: CASGNRGSYEQYF. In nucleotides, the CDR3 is TGTGCCAGCGGAAACAGGGGATCCTACGAGCAGTACTTC.

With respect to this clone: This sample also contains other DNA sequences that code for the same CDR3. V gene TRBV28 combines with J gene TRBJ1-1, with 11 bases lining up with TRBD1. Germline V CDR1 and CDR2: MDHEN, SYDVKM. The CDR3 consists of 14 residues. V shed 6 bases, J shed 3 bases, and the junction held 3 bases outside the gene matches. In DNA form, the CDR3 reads TGTGCCAGCAGCCTGGGACAGGGGGACACTGAAGCTTTCTTT. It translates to CASSLGQGDTEAFF.

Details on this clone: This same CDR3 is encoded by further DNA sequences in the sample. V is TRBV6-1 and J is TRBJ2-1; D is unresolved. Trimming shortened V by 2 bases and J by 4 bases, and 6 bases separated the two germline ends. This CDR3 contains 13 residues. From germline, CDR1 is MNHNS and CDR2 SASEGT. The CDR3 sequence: CASSENSYNEQFF. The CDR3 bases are TGTGCCAGCAGTGAAAATTCTTACAATGAGCAGTTCTTC.

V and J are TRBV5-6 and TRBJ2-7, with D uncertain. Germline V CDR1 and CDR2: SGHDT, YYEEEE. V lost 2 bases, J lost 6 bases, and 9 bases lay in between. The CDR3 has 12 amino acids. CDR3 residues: CASSLGKGEQYF. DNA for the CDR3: TGTGCCAGCAGCTTAGGAAAGGGCGAGCAGTACTTC.

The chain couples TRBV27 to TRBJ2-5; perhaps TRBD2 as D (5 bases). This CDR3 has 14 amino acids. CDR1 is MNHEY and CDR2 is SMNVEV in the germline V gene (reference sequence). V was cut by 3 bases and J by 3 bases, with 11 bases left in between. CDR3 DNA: TGTGCCAGCAGTTTGAGGGTCGCTGAAGAGACCCAGTACTTC. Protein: CASSLRVAEETQYF.

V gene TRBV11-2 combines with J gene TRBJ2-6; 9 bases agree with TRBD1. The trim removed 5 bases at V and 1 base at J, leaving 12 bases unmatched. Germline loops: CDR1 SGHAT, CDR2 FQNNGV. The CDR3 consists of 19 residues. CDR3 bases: TGTGCCAGCAGCCTTTCCCGGGACAGGGTATTTTCTGGGGCCAACGTCCTGACTTTC. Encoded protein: CASSLSRDRVFSGANVLTF. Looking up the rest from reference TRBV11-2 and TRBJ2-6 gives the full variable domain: EAGVAQSPRYKIIEKRQSVAFWCNPISGHATLYWYQQILGQGPKLLIQFQNNGVVDDSQLPKDRFSAERLKGVDSTLKIQPAKLEDSAVYLCASSLSRDRVFSGANVLTFGAGSRLTVL.

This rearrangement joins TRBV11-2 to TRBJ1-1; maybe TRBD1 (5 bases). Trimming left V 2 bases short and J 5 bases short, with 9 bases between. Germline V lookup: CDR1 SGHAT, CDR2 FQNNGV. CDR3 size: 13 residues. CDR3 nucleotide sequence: TGTGCCAGCAGCTTATTCCGGGGGACTGAAGCTTTCTTT. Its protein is CASSLFRGTEAFF.

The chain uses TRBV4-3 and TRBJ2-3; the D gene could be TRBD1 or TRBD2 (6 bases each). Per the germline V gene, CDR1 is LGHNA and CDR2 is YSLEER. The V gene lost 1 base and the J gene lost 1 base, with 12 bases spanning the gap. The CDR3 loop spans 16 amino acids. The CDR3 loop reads CASSQVWGARTDTQYF. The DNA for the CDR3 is TGCGCCAGCAGCCAAGTCTGGGGGGCGCGCACAGATACGCAGTATTTT.

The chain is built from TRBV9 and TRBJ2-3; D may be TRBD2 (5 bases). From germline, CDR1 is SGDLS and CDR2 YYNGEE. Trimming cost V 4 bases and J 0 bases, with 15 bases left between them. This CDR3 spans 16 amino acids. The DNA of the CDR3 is TGTGCCAGCAGCCCCAGAGGGCGGACTAGCACAGATACGCAGTATTTT. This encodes CASSPRGRTSTDTQYF.

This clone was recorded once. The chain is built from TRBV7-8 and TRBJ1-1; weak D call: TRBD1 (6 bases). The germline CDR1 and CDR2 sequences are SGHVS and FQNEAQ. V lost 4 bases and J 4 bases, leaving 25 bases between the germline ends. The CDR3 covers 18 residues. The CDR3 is CASSSVVRDTPLGTEAFF. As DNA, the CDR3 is TGTGCCAGCAGCTCTGTCGTCCGGGACACCCCGTTGGGCACTGAAGCTTTCTTT.

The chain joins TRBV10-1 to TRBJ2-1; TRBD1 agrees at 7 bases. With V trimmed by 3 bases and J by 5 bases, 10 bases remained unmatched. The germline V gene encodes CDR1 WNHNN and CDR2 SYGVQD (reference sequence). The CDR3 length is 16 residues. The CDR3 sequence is CASSDGAGGRHNEQFF. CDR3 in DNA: TGCGCCAGCAGTGATGGGGCAGGGGGAAGACACAATGAGCAGTTCTTC.

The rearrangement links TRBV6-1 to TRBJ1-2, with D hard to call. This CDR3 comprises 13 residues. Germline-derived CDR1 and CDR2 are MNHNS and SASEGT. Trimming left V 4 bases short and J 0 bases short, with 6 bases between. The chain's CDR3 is CASSVGPNYGYTF. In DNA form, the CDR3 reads TGTGCCAGCAGTGTTGGGCCTAACTATGGCTACACCTTC.

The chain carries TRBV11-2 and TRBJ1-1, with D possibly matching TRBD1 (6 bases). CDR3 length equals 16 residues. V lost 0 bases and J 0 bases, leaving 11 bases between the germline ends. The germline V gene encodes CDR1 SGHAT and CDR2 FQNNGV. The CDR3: CASSLDPTGMNTEAFF. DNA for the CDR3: TGTGCCAGCAGCTTAGATCCTACAGGGATGAACACTGAAGCTTTCTTT.

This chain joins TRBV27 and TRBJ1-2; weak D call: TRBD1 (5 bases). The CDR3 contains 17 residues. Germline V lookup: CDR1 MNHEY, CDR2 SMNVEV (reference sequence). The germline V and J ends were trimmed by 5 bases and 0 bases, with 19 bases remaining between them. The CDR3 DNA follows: TGTGCCAGCAGTCCCAAAATGCCCAGGGCCTCTAACTATGGCTACACCTTC. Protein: CASSPKMPRASNYGYTF.

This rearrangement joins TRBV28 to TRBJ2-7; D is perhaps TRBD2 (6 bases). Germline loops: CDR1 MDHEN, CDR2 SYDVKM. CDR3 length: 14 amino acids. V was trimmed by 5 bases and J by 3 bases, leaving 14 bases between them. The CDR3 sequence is CASSPEAGYYEQYF. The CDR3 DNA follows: TGTGCCAGCAGTCCCGAGGCGGGATACTACGAGCAGTACTTC.